This T cell receptor beta chain is drawn from a study of regulatory T cells in long-lasting Graves disease. Overall study results and limits: Persistent Graves' disease cases displayed lower TCR diversity than newly diagnosed ones. Under persistent disease, TRBV28, TRBJ1-2 and TRBJ2-5 were used preferentially.

Turning to this clonotype: Antigen unknown. This may come from a read error, since a much larger clone is one base off.

Libraries of TCR beta came from iRepertoire HTBI primers plus Arm-PCR of CDR3 regions. Via MiXCR, TCRdb re-called the multiplex PCR reads, giving one row per CDR3 protein. The sample carries under 500,000 distinct CDR3 sequences, around 20% recorded once. The CDR3 contains 14 residues. Trimming took 6 bases from V and 8 from J; bases not matched to a gene: 8. The germline CDR1 and CDR2 sequences are MNHEY and SMNVEV (reference sequence). The sample's time point: persistent/refractory GD, antithyroid drugs over 5 years with positive TRAb. Isolated PBMC RNA provided the starting material for the TCR library.

The TCR comes from a female donor with Graves disease. The source material was peripheral blood mononuclear cells (PBMCs), sampled when the disease was refractory, from a patient treated with antithyroid drugs. The chain joins TRBV27 to TRBJ1-4, with 8 bases fitting TRBD1. The CDR3 sequence is CASRYRGGGEKLFF. In DNA, the CDR3 is TGTGCCAGCAGATACAGGGGGGGAGGCGAAAAACTGTTTTTT.